A selection of T cell receptor beta chains follows, all from one sample in a study of T cell responses to AZD1222 COVID-19 vaccine. Produced via immunoSEQ multiplex PCR; TCRdb's table is partial and in-frame only. This sample has some 130,000 clones; 80% to 90% occur once, and the top ten carry around 9.5%. Sequencing was performed on peripheral blood, taken 28 days after the second AZD1222 dose. These TCRs come from an adult who received the AZD1222 COVID-19 vaccine. CDR3s include the opening cysteine and the closing phenylalanine or tryptophan. A D gene is named only where the DNA matches it firmly. Expanded clones are given a class, and other clones once, few, many or no size at all.

size	J	V	D	CDR3	DNA
-	TRBJ1-2	TRBV29-1	-	CSVGAGHGYTF	TGCAGCGTTGGTGCTGGGCATGGCTACACCTTC
-	TRBJ1-1	TRBV11-3	-	CASSFNSLSRAFF	TGTGCCAGCAGCTTTAATTCGCTGTCCCGGGCTTTCTTT
once	TRBJ2-2	TRBV7-8	TRBD2	CASSLRLASGGLANTGELFF	TGTGCCAGCAGCTTAAGGTTGGCTAGCGGGGGGCTCGCGAACACCGGGGAGCTGTTTTTT
-	TRBJ1-2	TRBV6-2/TRBV6-3	-	CASSYGTDYGYTF	TGTGCCAGCAGTTACGGTACTGATTATGGCTACACCTTC
-	TRBJ2-5	TRBV3-1/TRBV3-2	-	CASSQDVGGETQYF	TGTGCCAGCAGCCAAGATGTTGGGGGAGAGACCCAGTACTTC
-	TRBJ2-7	TRBV12-1	-	CASSPYPGGDAYEQYF	TGTGCCAGCAGCCCGTATCCGGGCGGGGACGCCTACGAGCAGTACTTC
-	TRBJ2-3	TRBV4-1	TRBD1	CASSHLRRAGQGQADTQYF	TGCGCCAGCAGCCACCTAAGGAGGGCCGGACAGGGGCAGGCAGATACGCAGTATTTT
-	TRBJ2-7	TRBV5-5	-	CASSLVPSPGEQYF	TGTGCCAGCAGCTTGGTCCCCTCCCCTGGCGAGCAGTACTTC
-	TRBJ1-3	TRBV4-2	-	CASSQLPIEGFGNTIYF	TGTGCCAGCAGCCAACTCCCTATCGAAGGATTCGGAAACACCATATATTTT
few	TRBJ2-7	TRBV4-1	TRBD2	CASSREGATYEQYF	TGCGCCAGCAGCCGGGAGGGAGCTACTTACGAGCAGTACTTC
-	TRBJ2-7	TRBV20-1	-	CSASHREQYF	TGCAGTGCTTCCCATCGGGAGCAGTACTTC
-	TRBJ1-1	TRBV5-1	TRBD1	CASSYGQGEAFF	TGCGCCAGCAGCTACGGACAGGGGGAAGCTTTCTTT
-	TRBJ2-7	TRBV7-8	-	CASSPWPLGDEQYF	TGTGCCAGCAGCCCATGGCCCCTAGGGGACGAGCAGTACTTC
once	TRBJ2-5	TRBV6-5	-	CASSPRELETQYF	TGTGCCAGCAGTCCCAGGGAATTGGAGACCCAGTACTTC
-	TRBJ1-1	TRBV30	-	CACNFVRNTEAFF	TGTGCCTGCAACTTTGTCAGAAACACTGAAGCTTTCTTT
-	TRBJ1-2	TRBV29-1	TRBD1	CSARGDSNYGYTF	TGCAGCGCCCGCGGGGACAGCAACTATGGCTACACCTTC
-	TRBJ2-1	TRBV29-1	TRBD2	CSVDRLADNNEQFF	TGCAGCGTTGATAGACTAGCGGACAACAATGAGCAGTTCTTC
once	TRBJ1-5	TRBV19	-	CASGFRDISNQPQHF	TGTGCCAGCGGTTTCCGAGACATCAGCAATCAGCCCCAGCATTTT
once	TRBJ1-6	TRBV6-5	-	CASSYGWQGNSPLHF	TGTGCCAGCAGTTACGGTTGGCAGGGAAATTCACCCCTCCACTTT
-	TRBJ2-2	TRBV4-1	TRBD2	CASSLAQGLAGPNTGELFF	TGCGCCAGCAGCCTCGCCCAGGGACTAGCGGGACCGAACACCGGGGAGCTGTTTTTT
once	TRBJ1-5	TRBV7-8	TRBD1	CASSLVVGDRGLQPQHF	TGTGCCAGCAGCTTAGTGGTGGGCGACAGGGGGCTTCAGCCCCAGCATTTT
-	TRBJ1-2	TRBV5-6	-	CASSLVTADYGYTF	TGTGCCAGCAGCTTGGTTACAGCGGACTATGGCTACACCTTC
once	TRBJ1-3	TRBV27	-	CASSRVGVSGNTIYF	TGTGCCAGCAGCCGAGTAGGAGTCTCTGGAAACACCATATATTTT
-	TRBJ1-3	TRBV7-6	TRBD1	CASSPRQGLESGNTIYF	TGTGCCAGCAGCCCGAGACAGGGGTTAGAGTCCGGAAACACCATATATTTT
-	TRBJ1-1	TRBV12-3/TRBV12-4	-	CASSLGYTEAFF	TGTGCCAGCAGCCTAGGGTACACTGAAGCTTTCTTT
-	TRBJ1-1	TRBV6-5	-	CASSYSGGRGTEAFF	TGTGCCAGCAGTTACTCGGGGGGCCGGGGCACTGAAGCTTTCTTT
-	TRBJ1-2	TRBV3-1/TRBV3-2	-	CASSQGAGAYGYTF	TGTGCCAGCAGCCAAGGGGCAGGGGCCTATGGCTACACCTTC
-	TRBJ1-1	TRBV27	-	CASSLAGFGPEAFF	TGTGCCAGCAGTTTGGCGGGATTTGGGCCTGAAGCTTTCTTT
once	TRBJ1-6	TRBV4-2	-	CASSQTVGQNNSPLHF	TGTGCCAGCAGCCAAACGGTGGGGCAGAATAATTCACCCCTCCACTTT
-	TRBJ1-3	TRBV10-2	-	CASSASSGNTIYF	TGCGCCAGCAGTGCAAGCTCTGGAAACACCATATATTTT
-	TRBJ2-1	TRBV7-2	-	CASSQPYGYNEQFF	TGTGCCAGCAGCCAGCCCTATGGTTACAATGAGCAGTTCTTC
-	TRBJ2-6	TRBV7-2	-	CARGVGVQGSGANVLTF	TGTGCCAGAGGAGTCGGGGTCCAGGGGTCTGGGGCCAACGTCCTGACTTTC
-	TRBJ1-2	TRBV12-3/TRBV12-4	-	CASSFQGSYGYTF	TGTGCCAGCAGTTTTCAGGGTTCTTATGGCTACACCTTC
-	TRBJ2-7	TRBV6-1	TRBD2	CASSEAIAGPSYEQYF	TGTGCCAGCAGTGAAGCAATAGCGGGACCATCCTACGAGCAGTACTTC
-	TRBJ2-7	TRBV7-2	-	CASSSGRDEQYF	TGTGCCAGCAGCAGCGGACGGGACGAGCAGTACTTC
-	TRBJ2-5	TRBV12-3/TRBV12-4	-	CASRRGTGETQYF	TGTGCCAGCCGCAGGGGTACAGGGGAGACCCAGTACTTC
-	TRBJ2-1	TRBV20-1	-	CSASIRDSYNEQFF	TGCAGTGCTAGTATAAGGGATTCCTACAATGAGCAGTTCTTC
-	TRBJ2-5	TRBV6-5	TRBD2	CASIKRGSKETQYF	TGTGCCAGCATCAAGCGGGGGAGCAAAGAGACCCAGTACTTC
-	TRBJ1-2	TRBV3-1/TRBV3-2	-	CASSLRSLAVEEGYTF	TGTGCCAGCAGCCTCAGGTCCCTTGCGGTGGAAGAAGGCTACACCTTC
-	TRBJ1-1	TRBV4-2	-	CASSQDRGFTLNTEAFF	TGTGCCAGCAGCCAAGATAGGGGATTCACTCTGAACACTGAAGCTTTCTTT
-	TRBJ1-2	TRBV6-5	-	CASTPHGDGYGYTF	TGTGCCAGCACCCCTCATGGGGATGGCTATGGCTACACCTTC
few	TRBJ1-2	TRBV2	-	CASIVRKTYGYTF	TGTGCCAGCATTGTGCGGAAAACCTATGGCTACACCTTC